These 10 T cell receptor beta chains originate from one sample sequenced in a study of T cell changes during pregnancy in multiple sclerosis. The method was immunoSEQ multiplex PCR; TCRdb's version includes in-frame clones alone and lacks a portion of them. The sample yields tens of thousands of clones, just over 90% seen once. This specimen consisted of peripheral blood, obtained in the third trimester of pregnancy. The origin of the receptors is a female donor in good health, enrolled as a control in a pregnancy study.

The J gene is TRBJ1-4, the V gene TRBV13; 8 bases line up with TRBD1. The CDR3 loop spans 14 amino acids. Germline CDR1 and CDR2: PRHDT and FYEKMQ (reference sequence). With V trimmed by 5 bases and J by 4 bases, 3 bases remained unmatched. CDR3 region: CASSRQGINEKLFF. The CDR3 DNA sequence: TGTGCCAGCAGCCGACAGGGGATTAATGAAAAACTGTTTTTT.

This chain's CDR3 is CASSLSQVNQPQHF. The CDR3 DNA reads TGTGCCAGCAGTTTGTCACAGGTCAATCAGCCCCAGCATTTT. The chain carries TRBV28 and TRBJ1-5; tentative D call: TRBD1 (5 bases). Trimming removed 3 bases from V and 3 bases from J, with 9 bases in between. The germline V gene encodes CDR1 MDHEN and CDR2 SYDVKM. There are 14 residues in the CDR3.

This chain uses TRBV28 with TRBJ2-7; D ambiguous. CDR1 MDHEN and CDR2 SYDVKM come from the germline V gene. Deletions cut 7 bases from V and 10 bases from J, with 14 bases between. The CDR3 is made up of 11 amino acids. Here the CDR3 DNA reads TGTGCCAGCACCAAACTGTCCGAACAGTACTTC. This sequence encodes CASTKLSEQYF.

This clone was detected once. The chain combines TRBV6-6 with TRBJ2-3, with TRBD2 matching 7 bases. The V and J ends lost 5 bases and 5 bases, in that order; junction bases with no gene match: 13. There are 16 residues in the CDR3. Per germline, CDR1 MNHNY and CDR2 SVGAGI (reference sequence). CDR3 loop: CASSLLLATAGDTQYF. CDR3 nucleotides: TGTGCCAGCAGTCTATTACTAGCGACCGCGGGAGATACGCAGTATTTT.

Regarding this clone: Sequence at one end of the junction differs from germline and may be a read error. CDR3 in DNA: TGTGCTAGCAGCCTTCTAGCGGGTGGCACAGATACGCAGTATTTT. Translation: CASSLLAGGTDTQYF. This chain links TRBV7-7 with TRBJ2-3, with 8 positions matching TRBD2. Germline V gene data show CDR1 as SSHAT and CDR2 as FNYEAQ (reference sequence). The CDR3 runs 15 residues.

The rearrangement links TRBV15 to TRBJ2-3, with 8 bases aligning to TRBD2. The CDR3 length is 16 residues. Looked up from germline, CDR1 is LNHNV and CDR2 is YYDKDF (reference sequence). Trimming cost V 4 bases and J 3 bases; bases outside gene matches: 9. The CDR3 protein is CATSKEGSGSTDTQYF. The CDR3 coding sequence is TGTGCCACCAGCAAGGAAGGGAGCGGGAGTACAGATACGCAGTATTTT.

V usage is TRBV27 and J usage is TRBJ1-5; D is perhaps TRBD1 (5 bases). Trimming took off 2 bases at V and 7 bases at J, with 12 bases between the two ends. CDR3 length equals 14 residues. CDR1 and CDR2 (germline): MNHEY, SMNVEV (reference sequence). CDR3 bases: TGTGCCAGCAGTTTAGTCAGGGTTTCCCAGCCCCAGCATTTT. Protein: CASSLVRVSQPQHF.

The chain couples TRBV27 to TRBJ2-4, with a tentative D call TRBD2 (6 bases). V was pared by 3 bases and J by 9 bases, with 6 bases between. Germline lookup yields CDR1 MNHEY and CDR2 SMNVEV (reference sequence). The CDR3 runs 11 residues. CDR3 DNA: TGTGCCAGCAGTTTGCGGGGCATTCAGTACTTC. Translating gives CASSLRGIQYF.

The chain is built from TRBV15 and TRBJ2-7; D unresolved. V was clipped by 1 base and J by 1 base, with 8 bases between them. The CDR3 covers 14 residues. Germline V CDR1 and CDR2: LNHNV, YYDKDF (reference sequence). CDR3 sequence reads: CATSRGQFSYEQYF. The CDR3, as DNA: TGTGCCACCAGCAGAGGTCAGTTTTCCTACGAGCAGTACTTC. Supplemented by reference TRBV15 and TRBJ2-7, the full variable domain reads DAMVIQNPRYQVTQFGKPVTLSCSQTLNHNVMYWYQQKSSQAPKLLFHYYDKDFNNEADTPDNFQSRRPNTSFCFLDIRSPGLGDTAMYLCATSRGQFSYEQYFGPGTRLTVT.

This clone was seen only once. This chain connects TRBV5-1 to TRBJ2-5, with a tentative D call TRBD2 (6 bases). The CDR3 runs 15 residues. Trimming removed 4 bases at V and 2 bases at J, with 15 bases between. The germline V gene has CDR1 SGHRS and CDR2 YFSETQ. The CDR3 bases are TGCGCCAGCAGCACGACGGGACTGCCACAAGAGACCCAGTACTTC. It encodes CASSTTGLPQETQYF.